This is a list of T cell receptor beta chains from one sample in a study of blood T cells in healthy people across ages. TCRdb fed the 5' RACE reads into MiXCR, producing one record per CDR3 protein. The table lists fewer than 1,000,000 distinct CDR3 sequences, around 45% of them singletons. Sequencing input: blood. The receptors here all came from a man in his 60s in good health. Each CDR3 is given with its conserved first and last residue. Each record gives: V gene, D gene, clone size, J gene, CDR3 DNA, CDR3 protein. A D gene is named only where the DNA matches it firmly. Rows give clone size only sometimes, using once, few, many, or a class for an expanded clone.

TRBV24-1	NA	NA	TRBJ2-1	TGTGCCACCAGTGACCGGGACGGGGGCGCTGGGCAGTTCTTC	CATSDRDGGAGQFF
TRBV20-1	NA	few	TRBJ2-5	TGCAGTGCTAGAGTGGGAGGGGGCGAAGAGACCCAGTACTTC	CSARVGGGEETQYF
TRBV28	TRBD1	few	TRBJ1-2	TGTGCCAGCCAGGGGGGGGGGCTCTATGGCTACACCTTC	CASQGGGLYGYTF
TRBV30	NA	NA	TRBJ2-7	TGTGCCTGGAGTGTATTACGGATTCCCATTTCCTACGAGCAGTACTTC	CAWSVLRIPISYEQYF
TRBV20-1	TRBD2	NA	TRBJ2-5	TGCAGTGCTAGTTTAGCGGGGGGCCGAGAGACCCAGTACTTC	CSASLAGGRETQYF
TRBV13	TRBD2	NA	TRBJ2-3	TGTGCCAGCAGCTCGCGACTAGCGGGGGTGATCACAGATACGCAGTATTTT	CASSSRLAGVITDTQYF
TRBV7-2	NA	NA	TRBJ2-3	TGTGCCAGCAGCTACGGACTTGCAGATACGCAGTATTTT	CASSYGLADTQYF
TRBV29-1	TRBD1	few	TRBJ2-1	TGCAGCGACCTTGGACAGGGTTCCTACAATGAGCAGTTCTTC	CSDLGQGSYNEQFF
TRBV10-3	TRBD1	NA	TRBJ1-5	TGTGCCATCAGTGAGTGGGGACAGGCTGCAGGCAGACAGCCCCAGCATTTT	CAISEWGQAAGRQPQHF
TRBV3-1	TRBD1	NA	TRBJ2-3	TGTGCCAGCAGCCACCGGGACAGGGGGTGGGAAGATACGCAGTATTTT	CASSHRDRGWEDTQYF
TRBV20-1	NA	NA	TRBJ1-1	TGCAGTGCTAGCGACGCGGGGGTACCTAAAGCTTTCTTT	CSASDAGVPKAFF
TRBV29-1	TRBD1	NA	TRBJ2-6	TGCAGCGTTGCCCGGACAGGGCAAGCTACTGGGGCCAACGTCCTGACTTTC	CSVARTGQATGANVLTF